The 21 T cell receptor beta chains below all came from one sample that was sequenced in a study of monozygotic twins with inflammatory bowel disease. TCRdb derives one entry per CDR3 protein from the 5' RACE reads, leaving out DNA. The repertoire table contains a few hundred thousand distinct CDR3 sequences. Material: blood. The receptors derive from a human donor with ulcerative colitis or Crohn's disease, or a healthy co-twin of an affected twin (not recorded which).

The chain employs TRBV6-1 and TRBJ1-5. This CDR3 has 12 amino acids. CDR1 is MNHNS and CDR2 is SASEGT in the germline V gene. Here the CDR3 reads CARGRAGQPQHF.

The rearrangement joins TRBV5-1 to TRBJ2-2; as DNA is missing, the TRBD1 call by TCRdb cannot be tested. From germline, CDR1 is SGHRS and CDR2 YFSETQ. CDR3 length: 16 amino acids. CDR3 amino acids: CASSLGDRGNTGELFF.

This sequence joins TRBV19 and TRBJ1-1; TCRdb calls TRBD1, which cannot be checked without DNA. Germline values: CDR1 LNHDA, CDR2 SQIVND (reference sequence). The CDR3 extends over 13 amino acids. The CDR3 is CASSRDGGTEAFF.

The chain uses TRBV4-3 and TRBJ2-3; with no DNA, the TCRdb D assignment of TRBD2 cannot be verified. Looked up from germline, CDR1 is LGHNA and CDR2 is YSLEER. This CDR3 region has 15 residues. The CDR3 here is CASSPQRIFTDTQYF.

This sequence joins TRBV7-2 and TRBJ2-5; TCRdb returns TRBD1, unconfirmable since there is no DNA. The CDR3 consists of 15 residues. Germline V gives CDR1 SGHTA, CDR2 FQGNSA. The CDR3 reads CASSLEGTAQETQYF.

The gene calls are TRBV19 and TRBJ1-6; the D call of TRBD1 rests on TCRdb alone, since no DNA is present to check it. The CDR3 spans 15 residues. Germline V gene lookup returns CDR1 LNHDA and CDR2 SQIVND (reference sequence). The CDR3 sequence is CASSTSTGGGSPLHF.

The chain combines TRBV5-4 with TRBJ1-2; TCRdb selects TRBD1, and the lack of DNA leaves this call unchecked. The length of the CDR3 is 17 residues. Germline V gives CDR1 SGHNT, CDR2 YYREEE (reference sequence). CDR3 residues: CASSLEQGVTLEDGYTF.

The chain is built from TRBV5-1 and TRBJ1-4. CDR3 length equals 14 residues. The germline V gene has CDR1 SGHRS and CDR2 YFSETQ. This CDR3 is CASSLEMASEKLFF.

This chain joins TRBV6-5 and TRBJ1-1; TCRdb names TRBD1, which stays unverified in the absence of DNA. CDR3 length: 13 residues. Germline V gene sequence: CDR1 MNHEY, CDR2 SVGAGI. The CDR3 reads CASSFTGSTEAFF.

This CDR3 is CASRMGLAGASNEQFF. V and J are TRBV2 and TRBJ2-1; no DNA is available, so the TRBD2 call from TCRdb remains unchecked. This CDR3 region has 16 residues. CDR1 SNHLY and CDR2 FYNNEI come from the germline V gene.

This rearrangement joins TRBV18 to TRBJ1-2; without DNA, the TCRdb call of TRBD1 cannot be checked. CDR1 is KGHSH, CDR2 LQKENI, per germline. This CDR3 contains 14 residues. CDR3 loop: CASSPRQGSDGYTF.

The chain employs TRBV5-1 and TRBJ2-5; the D call from TCRdb, TRBD2, cannot be confirmed without DNA. The germline V gene has CDR1 SGHRS and CDR2 YFSETQ. The length of the CDR3 is 13 residues. The CDR3 is CASSPDSQGTQYF.

This chain connects TRBV7-9 to TRBJ2-6; the TRBD1 assignment by TCRdb is unverifiable without DNA. Germline CDR1 SEHNR, CDR2 FQNEAQ (reference sequence). The length of the CDR3 is 17 residues. The CDR3 here is CAIPTEGGSSGANVLTF.

The V gene is TRBV10-2, the J gene TRBJ2-2; TCRdb's D gene call, TRBD2, goes unchecked for lack of DNA. Germline CDR1 is WSHSY and CDR2 is SAAADI. The CDR3 extends over 17 amino acids. CDR3 region: CASSDPSGRTTTGELFF.

This sequence joins TRBV7-9 and TRBJ1-1; TCRdb returns TRBD1, unconfirmable since there is no DNA. CDR3 length: 16 amino acids. CDR1 is SEHNR, CDR2 FQNEAQ, per germline (reference sequence). CDR3 amino acids: CASSPALGQRNTEAFF.

V is TRBV12-3 or TRBV12-4 and J is TRBJ2-2; TCRdb returns TRBD2, unconfirmable since there is no DNA. CDR3 length: 17 amino acids. CDR3 sequence: CASNGRGRQRNTGELFF.

The CDR3 sequence: CASSYSAGGRTDTQYF. V usage is TRBV6-5 and J usage is TRBJ2-3; TCRdb names TRBD2, which stays unverified in the absence of DNA. Germline-derived CDR1 and CDR2 are MNHEY and SVGAGI. The CDR3 length is 16 residues.

V and J are TRBV28 and TRBJ2-1; there is no DNA to check the TCRdb D call of TRBD2. The CDR3 runs 15 residues. Germline values: CDR1 MDHEN, CDR2 SYDVKM. This CDR3 reads CASSAGLVRHNEQFF.

The rearrangement links TRBV20-1 to TRBJ2-2; TCRdb's assignment of TRBD2 cannot be checked, as there is no DNA. Per germline, CDR1 DFQATT and CDR2 SNEGSKA (reference sequence). This CDR3 contains 14 residues. Here the CDR3 reads CSGLGGGSAGELFF.

The chain's CDR3 is CASSLTIRDTRYF. This chain joins TRBV7-2 and TRBJ2-7; TCRdb names TRBD1, which stays unverified in the absence of DNA. Germline V gene sequence: CDR1 SGHTA, CDR2 FQGNSA. This CDR3 has 13 residues.

The rearrangement links TRBV28 to TRBJ2-5; the D gene TCRdb calls, TRBD2, cannot be checked with no DNA. The CDR3 has 16 amino acids. CDR1 and CDR2 from the germline V gene are MDHEN and SYDVKM. CDR3 in amino acids: CASSAWTSGKQETQYF.